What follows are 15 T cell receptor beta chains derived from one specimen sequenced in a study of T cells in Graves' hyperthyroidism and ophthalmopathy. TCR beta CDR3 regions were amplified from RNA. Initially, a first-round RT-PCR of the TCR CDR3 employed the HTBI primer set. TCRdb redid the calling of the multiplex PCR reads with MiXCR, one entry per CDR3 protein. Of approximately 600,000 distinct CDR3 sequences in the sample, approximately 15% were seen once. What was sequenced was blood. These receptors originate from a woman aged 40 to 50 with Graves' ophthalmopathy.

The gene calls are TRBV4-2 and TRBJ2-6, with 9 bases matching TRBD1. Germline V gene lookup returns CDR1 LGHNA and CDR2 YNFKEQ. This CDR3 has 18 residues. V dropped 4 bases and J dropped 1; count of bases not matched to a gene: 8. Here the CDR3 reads CASSRLGTGRSGANVLTF. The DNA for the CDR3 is TGTGCCAGCAGCCGGCTTGGGACAGGGAGGTCTGGGGCCAACGTCCTGACTTTC.

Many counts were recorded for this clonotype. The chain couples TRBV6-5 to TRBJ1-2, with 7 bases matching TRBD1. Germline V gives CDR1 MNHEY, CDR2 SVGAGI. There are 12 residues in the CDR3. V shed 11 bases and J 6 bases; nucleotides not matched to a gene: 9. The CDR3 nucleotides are TGTGCCGGCCGAGCAGGGGGGGATGGCTACACCTTC. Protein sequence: CAGRAGGDGYTF.

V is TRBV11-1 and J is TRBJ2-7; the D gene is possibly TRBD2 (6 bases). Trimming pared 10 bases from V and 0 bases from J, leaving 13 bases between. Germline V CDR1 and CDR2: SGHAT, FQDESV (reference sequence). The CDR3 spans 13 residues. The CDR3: CATARESSYEQYF. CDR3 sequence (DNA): TGTGCCACCGCCCGGGAGAGCTCCTACGAGCAGTACTTC.

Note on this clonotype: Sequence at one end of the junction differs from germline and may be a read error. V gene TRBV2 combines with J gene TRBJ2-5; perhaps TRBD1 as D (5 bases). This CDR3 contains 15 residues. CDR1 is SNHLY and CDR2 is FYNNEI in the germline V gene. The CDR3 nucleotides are TGTGCCAGCAGTGGACGACAGTTGGTTCAAGGGACCCAGTACTTC. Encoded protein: CASSGRQLVQGTQYF.

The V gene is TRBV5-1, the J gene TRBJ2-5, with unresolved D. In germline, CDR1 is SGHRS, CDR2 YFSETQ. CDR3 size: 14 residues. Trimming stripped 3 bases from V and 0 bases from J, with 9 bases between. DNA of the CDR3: TGCGCCAGCAGCTCCCCTGGGTACCAAGAGACCCAGTACTTC. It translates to CASSSPGYQETQYF.

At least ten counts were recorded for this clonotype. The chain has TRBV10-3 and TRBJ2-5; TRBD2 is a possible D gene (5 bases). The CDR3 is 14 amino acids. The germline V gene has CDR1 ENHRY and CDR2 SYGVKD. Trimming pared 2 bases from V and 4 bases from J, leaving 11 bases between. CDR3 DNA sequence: TGTGCCATCAGTGAGCCAGGAGGTTCAGAGACCCAGTACTTC. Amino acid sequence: CAISEPGGSETQYF.

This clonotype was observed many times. Here the CDR3 DNA reads TGTGCCAGCAGTGTTGGAGAGAACACTGAAGCTTTCTTT. It specifies CASSVGENTEAFF. The genes are TRBV2 and TRBJ1-1; D remains unclear. Trimming pared 4 bases from V and 1 base from J, leaving 7 bases between. This CDR3 comprises 13 residues. Germline assignment: CDR1 SNHLY and CDR2 FYNNEI.

Written as DNA, the CDR3 is TGTGCCACCAGTGATTCCACAGGCAGCAATCAGCCCCAGCATTTT. Amino acids: CATSDSTGSNQPQHF. V and J are TRBV24-1 and TRBJ1-5; D may be TRBD1 (5 bases). Trimming removed 2 bases at V and 1 base at J, with 8 bases between. Germline V gives CDR1 KGHDR, CDR2 SFDVKD. The CDR3 has 15 residues.

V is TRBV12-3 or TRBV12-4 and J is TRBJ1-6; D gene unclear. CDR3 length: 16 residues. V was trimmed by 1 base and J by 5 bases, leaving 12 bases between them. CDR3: CASSLGILPDNSPLHF. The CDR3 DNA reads TGTGCCAGCAGTTTAGGGATATTACCCGATAATTCACCCCTCCACTTT.

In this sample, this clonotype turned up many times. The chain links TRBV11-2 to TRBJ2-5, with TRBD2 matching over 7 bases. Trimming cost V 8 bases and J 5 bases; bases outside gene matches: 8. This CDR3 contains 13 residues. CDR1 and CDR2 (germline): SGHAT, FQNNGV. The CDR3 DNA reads TGTGCCAGCGGCCGTGGGGAGGGTGAGACCCAGTACTTC. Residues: CASGRGEGETQYF.

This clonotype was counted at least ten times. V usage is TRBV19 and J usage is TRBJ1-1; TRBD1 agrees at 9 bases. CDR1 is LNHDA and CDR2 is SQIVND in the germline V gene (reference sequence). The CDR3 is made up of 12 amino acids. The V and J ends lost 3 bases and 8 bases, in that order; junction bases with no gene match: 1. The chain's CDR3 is CASSMGQGEAFF. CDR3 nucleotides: TGTGCCAGTAGTATGGGACAGGGAGAAGCTTTCTTT.

This CDR3 reads CASSIDFKGQGVHIQYF. The CDR3 nucleotides are TGTGCCAGTAGTATAGATTTCAAGGGACAGGGGGTACACATTCAGTACTTC. The chain carries TRBV19 and TRBJ2-4; 11 positions agree with TRBD1. The CDR3 extends over 17 amino acids. V shed 0 bases, J shed 8 bases, and the junction held 9 bases outside the gene matches. Germline V gives CDR1 LNHDA, CDR2 SQIVND (reference sequence). Using reference TRBV19 and TRBJ2-4 for the parts outside the CDR3, the full variable domain is DGGITQSPKYLFRKEGQNVTLSCEQNLNHDAMYWYRQDPGQGLRLIYYSQIVNDFQKGDIAEGYSVSREKKESFPLTVTSAQKNPTAFYLCASSIDFKGQGVHIQYFGAGTRLSVL.

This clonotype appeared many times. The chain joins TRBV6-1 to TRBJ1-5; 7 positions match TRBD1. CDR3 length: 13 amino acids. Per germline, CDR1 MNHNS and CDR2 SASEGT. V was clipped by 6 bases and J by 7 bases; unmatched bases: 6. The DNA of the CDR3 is TGTGCCAGCAGAGACAGGGTAGGGCAGCCCCAGCATTTT. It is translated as CASRDRVGQPQHF.

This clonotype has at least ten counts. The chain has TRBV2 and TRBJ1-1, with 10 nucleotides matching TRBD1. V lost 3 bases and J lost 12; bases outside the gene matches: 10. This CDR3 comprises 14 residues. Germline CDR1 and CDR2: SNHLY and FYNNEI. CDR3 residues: CASSDLSGTGAPFF. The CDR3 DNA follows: TGTGCCAGCAGTGATTTATCCGGGACAGGGGCACCTTTCTTT.

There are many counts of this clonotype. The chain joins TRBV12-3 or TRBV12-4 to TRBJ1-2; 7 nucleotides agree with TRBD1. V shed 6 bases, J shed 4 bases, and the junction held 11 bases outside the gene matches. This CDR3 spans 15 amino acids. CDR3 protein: CASSLIGTVSYGYTF. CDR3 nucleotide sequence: TGTGCCAGCAGCCTAATAGGGACAGTGAGCTATGGCTACACCTTC.